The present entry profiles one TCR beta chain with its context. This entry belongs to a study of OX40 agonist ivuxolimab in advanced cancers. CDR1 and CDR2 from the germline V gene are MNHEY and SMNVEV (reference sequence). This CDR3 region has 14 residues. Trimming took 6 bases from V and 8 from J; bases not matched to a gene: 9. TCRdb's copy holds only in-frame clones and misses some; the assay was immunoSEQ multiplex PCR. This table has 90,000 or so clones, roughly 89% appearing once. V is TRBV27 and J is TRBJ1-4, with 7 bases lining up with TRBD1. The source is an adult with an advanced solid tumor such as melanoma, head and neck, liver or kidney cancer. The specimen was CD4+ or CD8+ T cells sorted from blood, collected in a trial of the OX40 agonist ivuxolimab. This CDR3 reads CASSRRQGREKLFF. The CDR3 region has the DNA TGTGCCAGCAGCCGGAGACAGGGACGCGAAAAACTGTTTTTT.